One T cell receptor (beta chain) is described in this entry. Antigen unknown. This entry comes from a study of cytomegalovirus exposure and HLA in healthy donors. Study findings and constraints: Rarity marked most TCR sequences, yet some public TCRs occurred in many donors.

V lost 8 bases and J 6 bases, leaving 16 bases between the germline ends. The CDR3 has 14 residues. The germline CDR1 and CDR2 sequences are SNHLY and FYNNEI. TCRdb's table, derived via immunoSEQ multiplex PCR, lists solely in-frame clones and lacks some. The repertoire consists of roughly 50,000 clones, with 93% occurring once and the leading ten covering more than 1.5%. This chain links TRBV2 with TRBJ2-2; possibly TRBD2 for D (5 bases). The sequenced material came from PBMCs. The sequence came from a woman aged 18-29 years in good health and CMV-seropositive. This CDR3 reads CASHKASSSGELFF. The CDR3 DNA reads TGTGCCAGCCACAAAGCCTCTAGCTCCGGGGAGCTGTTTTTT.